The clone carrying this T cell receptor beta chain was counted many times. Its cognate antigen is unknown. The sample originates from a study of T-cell reconstitution after alpha-beta-depleted transplantation in children. A TCRbeta library incorporating unique molecular identifiers was prepared. Each CDR3 protein is one row after TCRdb ran MiXCR on the PCR reads. The sample shows hundreds of thousands of distinct CDR3 sequences, roughly 13% of them seen only once. V lost 8 bases and J lost 3; bases outside the gene matches: 10. CDR1 and CDR2 (germline): SEHNR, FQNEAQ (reference sequence). CDR3 size: 16 residues. Findings and limits, study-wide: Newly generated T cells supplied most T-cell counts and diversity one year post-transplant.

The source of this sequence is a girl aged 2-10 years with congenital amegakaryocytic thrombocytopenia, due to receive a stem cell transplant. The genes are TRBV7-9 and TRBJ2-2; 9 bases are shared with TRBD2. Sequencing was performed on PBMCs, taken before TCRalphabeta/CD19-depleted stem cell transplant. CDR3 in amino acids: CASPLTVAGDTGELFF. The CDR3 coding sequence is TGTGCCAGCCCCCTTACGGTAGCGGGAGACACCGGGGAGCTGTTTTTT. Full variable domain (remainder filled in from reference TRBV7-9 and TRBJ2-2): DTGVSQNPRHKITKRGQNVTFRCDPISEHNRLYWYRQTLGQGPEFLTYFQNEAQLEKSRLLSDRFSAERPKGSFSTLEIQRTEQGDSAMYLCASPLTVAGDTGELFFGEGSRLTVL.